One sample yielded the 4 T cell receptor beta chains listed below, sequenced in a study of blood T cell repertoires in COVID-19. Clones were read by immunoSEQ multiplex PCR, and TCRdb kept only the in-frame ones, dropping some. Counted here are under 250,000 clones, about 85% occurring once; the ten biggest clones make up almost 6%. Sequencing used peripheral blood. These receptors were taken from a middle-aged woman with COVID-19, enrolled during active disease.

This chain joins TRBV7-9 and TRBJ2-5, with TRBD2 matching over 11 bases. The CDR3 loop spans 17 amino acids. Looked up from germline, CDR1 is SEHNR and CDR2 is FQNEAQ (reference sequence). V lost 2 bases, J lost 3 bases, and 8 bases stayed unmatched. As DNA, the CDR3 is TGTGCCAGCAGCTTACTTTTTGGGACTAGCGGCGAAGAGACCCAGTACTTC. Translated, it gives CASSLLFGTSGEETQYF.

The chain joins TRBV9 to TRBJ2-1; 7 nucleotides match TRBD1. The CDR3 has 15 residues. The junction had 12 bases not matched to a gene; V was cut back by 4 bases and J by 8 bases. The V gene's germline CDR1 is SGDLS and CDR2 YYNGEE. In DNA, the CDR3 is TGTGCCAGCAGCCCCCCCACTTACAGGGGCCATGAGCAGTTCTTC. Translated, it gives CASSPPTYRGHEQFF.

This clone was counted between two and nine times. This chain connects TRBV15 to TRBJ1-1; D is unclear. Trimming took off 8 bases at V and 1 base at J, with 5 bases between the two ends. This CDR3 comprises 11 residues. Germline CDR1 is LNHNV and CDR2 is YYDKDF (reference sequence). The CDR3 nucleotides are TGTGCCACCCTCGGGAACACTGAAGCTTTCTTT. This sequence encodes CATLGNTEAFF.

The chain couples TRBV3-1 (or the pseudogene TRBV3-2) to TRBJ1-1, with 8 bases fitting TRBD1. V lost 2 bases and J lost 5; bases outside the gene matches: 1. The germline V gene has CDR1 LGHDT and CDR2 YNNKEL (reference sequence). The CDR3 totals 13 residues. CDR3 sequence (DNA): TGTGCCAGCAGCCAAAGGACAGGGACTGAAGCTTTCTTT. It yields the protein CASSQRTGTEAFF.